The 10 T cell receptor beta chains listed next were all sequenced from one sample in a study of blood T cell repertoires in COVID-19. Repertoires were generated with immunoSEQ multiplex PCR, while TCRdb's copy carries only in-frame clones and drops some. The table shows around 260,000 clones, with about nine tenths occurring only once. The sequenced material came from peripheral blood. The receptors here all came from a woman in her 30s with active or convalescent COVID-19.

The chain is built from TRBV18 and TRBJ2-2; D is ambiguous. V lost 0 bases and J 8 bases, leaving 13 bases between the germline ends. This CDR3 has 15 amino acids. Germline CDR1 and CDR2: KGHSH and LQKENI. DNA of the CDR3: TGTGCCAGCTCACCACCGGTTGGCCACCCGGGGGAGCTGTTTTTT. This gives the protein CASSPPVGHPGELFF.

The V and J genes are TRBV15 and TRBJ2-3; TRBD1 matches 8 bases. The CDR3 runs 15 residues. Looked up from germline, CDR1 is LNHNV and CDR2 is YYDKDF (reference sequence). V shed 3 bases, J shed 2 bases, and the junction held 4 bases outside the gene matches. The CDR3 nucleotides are TGTGCCACCAGCAGCACTCAGGGGGCCACAGATACGCAGTATTTT. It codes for CATSSTQGATDTQYF.

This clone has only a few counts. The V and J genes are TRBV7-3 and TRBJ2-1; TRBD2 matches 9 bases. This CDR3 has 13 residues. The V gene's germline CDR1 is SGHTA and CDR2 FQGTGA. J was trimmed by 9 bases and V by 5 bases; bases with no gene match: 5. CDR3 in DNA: TGTGCCAGCAGCCCAGGGACTAGCCTTGAGCAGTTCTTC. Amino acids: CASSPGTSLEQFF.

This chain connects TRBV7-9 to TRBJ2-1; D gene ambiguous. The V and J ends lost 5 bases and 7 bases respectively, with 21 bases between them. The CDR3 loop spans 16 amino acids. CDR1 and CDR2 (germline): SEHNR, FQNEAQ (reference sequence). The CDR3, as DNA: TGTGCCAGCAGCCAAGCTCGCGGCCCCAACCTAAATGAGCAGTTCTTC. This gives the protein CASSQARGPNLNEQFF.

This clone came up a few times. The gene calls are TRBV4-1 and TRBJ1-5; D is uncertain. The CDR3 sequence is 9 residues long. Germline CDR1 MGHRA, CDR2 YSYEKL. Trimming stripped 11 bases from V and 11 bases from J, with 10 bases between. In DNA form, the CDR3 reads TGCGCCTCTTGCGTAACCCAGCATTTT. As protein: CASCVTQHF.

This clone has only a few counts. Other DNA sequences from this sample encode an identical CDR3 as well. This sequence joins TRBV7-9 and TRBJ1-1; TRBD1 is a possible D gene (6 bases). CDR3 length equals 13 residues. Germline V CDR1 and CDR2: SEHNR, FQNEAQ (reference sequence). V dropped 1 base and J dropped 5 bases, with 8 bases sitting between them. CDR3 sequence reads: CASSLDQGTEAFF. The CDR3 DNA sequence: TGTGCCAGCAGCTTAGATCAGGGGACTGAAGCTTTCTTT.

For the CDR3, the DNA is TGTGCCAGCAGCCAAGATTCCCGGCAGGGGGGTAAGCAGCCCCAGCATTTT. Translating it yields CASSQDSRQGGKQPQHF. The V call is TRBV4-2, the J call TRBJ1-5, with 7 bases identical to TRBD1. The CDR3 extends over 17 amino acids. In germline, CDR1 is LGHNA, CDR2 YNFKEQ. V trimming: 0 bases; J trimming: 7 bases; junction bases outside the gene matches: 12.

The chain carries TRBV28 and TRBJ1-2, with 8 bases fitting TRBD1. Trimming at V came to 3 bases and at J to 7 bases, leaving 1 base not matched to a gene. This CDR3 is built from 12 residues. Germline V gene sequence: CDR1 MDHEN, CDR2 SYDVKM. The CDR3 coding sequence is TGTGCCAGCAGTTTCAGGGGGCTTGGCTACACCTTC. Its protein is CASSFRGLGYTF.

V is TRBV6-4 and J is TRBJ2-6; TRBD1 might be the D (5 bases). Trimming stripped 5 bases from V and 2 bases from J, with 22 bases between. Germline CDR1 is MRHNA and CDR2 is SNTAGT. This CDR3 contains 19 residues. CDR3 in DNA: TGTGCCAGCAGTTCCCTTACCTTTCCAGGGTCACCTGGGGCCAACGTCCTGACTTTC. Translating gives CASSSLTFPGSPGANVLTF.

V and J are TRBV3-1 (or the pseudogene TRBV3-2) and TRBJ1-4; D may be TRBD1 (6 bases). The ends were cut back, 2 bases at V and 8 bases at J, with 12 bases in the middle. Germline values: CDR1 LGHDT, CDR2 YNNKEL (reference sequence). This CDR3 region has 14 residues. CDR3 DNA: TGTGCCAGCAGCCAAAACAGGGTTGGCGAAAAACTGTTTTTT. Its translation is CASSQNRVGEKLFF.